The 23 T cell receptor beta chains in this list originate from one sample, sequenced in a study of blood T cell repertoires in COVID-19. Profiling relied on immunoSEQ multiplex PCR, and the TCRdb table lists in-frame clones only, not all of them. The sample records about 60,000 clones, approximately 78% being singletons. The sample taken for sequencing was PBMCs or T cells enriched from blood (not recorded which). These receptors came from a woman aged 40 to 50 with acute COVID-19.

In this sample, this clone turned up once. The CDR3 protein is CASSQGQGGYGYTF. The CDR3 DNA is TGCGCCAGCAGCCAGGGACAGGGCGGCTATGGCTACACCTTC. V and J are TRBV5-1 and TRBJ1-2; the match to TRBD1 covers 9 bases. Unmatched junction bases numbered 5, after V lost 4 bases and J lost 4 bases. The CDR3 runs 14 residues. Germline CDR1 is SGHRS and CDR2 is YFSETQ. Drawing the rest from reference TRBV5-1 and TRBJ1-2, the complete variable domain is KAGVTQTPRYLIKTRGQQVTLSCSPISGHRSVSWYQQTPGQGLQFLFEYFSETQRNKGNFPGRFSGRQFSNSRSEMNVSTLELGDSALYLCASSQGQGGYGYTFGSGTRLTVV.

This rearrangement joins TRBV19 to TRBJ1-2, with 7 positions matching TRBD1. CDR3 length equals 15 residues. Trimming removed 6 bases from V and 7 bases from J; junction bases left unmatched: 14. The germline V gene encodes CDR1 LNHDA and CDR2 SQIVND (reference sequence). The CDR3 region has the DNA TGTGCCAGTAGCACTCGACAGGGACGCTACGTTGGCTACACCTTC. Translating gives CASSTRQGRYVGYTF.

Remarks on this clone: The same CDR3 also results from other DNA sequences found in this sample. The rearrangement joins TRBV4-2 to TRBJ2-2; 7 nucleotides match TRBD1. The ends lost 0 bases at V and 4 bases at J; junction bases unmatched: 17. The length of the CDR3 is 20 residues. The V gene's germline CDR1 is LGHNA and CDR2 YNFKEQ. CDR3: CASSQDTPQGIRLSTGELFF. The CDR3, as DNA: TGTGCCAGCAGCCAAGATACGCCACAGGGGATAAGGCTGAGCACCGGGGAGCTGTTTTTT.

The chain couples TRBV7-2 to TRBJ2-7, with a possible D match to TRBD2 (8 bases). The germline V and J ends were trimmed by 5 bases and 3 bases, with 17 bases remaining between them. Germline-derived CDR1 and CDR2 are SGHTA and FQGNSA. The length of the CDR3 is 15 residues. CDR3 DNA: TGTGCCAGCAGCAAGGGGGCCAGCGGGAGCTACGAGCAGTACTTC. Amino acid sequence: CASSKGASGSYEQYF.

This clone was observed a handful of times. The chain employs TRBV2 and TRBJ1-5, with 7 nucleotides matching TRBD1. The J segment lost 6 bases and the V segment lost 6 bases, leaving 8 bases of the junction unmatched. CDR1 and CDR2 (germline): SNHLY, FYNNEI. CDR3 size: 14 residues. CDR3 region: CASRPRQGGQPQHF. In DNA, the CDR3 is TGTGCCAGCAGACCCAGACAGGGTGGTCAGCCCCAGCATTTT.

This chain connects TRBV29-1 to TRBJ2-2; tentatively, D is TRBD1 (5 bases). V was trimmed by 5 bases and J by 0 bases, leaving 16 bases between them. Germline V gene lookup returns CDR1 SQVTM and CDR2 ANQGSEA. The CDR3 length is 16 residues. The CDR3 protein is CSVPDTVNANTGELFF. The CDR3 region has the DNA TGCAGCGTTCCGGACACAGTGAACGCGAACACCGGGGAGCTGTTTTTT.

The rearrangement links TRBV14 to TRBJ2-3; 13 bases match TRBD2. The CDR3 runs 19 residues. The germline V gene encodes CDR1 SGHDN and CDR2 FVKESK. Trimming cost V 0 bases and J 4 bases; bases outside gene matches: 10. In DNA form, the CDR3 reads TGTGCCAGCAGCCAAGACCCGCGGACTAGCGGGAGAGCCGCAGATACGCAGTATTTT. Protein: CASSQDPRTSGRAADTQYF.

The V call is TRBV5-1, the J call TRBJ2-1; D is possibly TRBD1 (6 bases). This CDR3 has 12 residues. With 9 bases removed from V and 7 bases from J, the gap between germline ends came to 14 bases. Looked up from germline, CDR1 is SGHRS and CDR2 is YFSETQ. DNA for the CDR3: TGCGCCACCGGAGGACAGCAAAATGAGCAGTTCTTC. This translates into CATGGQQNEQFF.

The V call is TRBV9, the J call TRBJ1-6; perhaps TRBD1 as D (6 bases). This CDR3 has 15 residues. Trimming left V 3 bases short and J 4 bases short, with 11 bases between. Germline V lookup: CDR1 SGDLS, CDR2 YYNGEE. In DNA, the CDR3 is TGTGCCAGCAGCGGGGCGGACAGATATAATTCACCCCTCCACTTT. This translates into CASSGADRYNSPLHF.

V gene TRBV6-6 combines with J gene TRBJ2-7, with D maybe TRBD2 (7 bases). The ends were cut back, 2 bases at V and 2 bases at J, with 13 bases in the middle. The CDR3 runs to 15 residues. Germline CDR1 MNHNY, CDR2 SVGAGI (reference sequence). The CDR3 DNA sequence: TGTGCCAGCAGTTACCGGGGAGGGGGGGCCTACGAGCAGTACTTC. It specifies CASSYRGGGAYEQYF.

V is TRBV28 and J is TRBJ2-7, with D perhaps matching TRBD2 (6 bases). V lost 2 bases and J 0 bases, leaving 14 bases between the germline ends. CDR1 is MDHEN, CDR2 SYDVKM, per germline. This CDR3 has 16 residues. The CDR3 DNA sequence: TGTGCCAGCAGTTTAGGCTCGGGACTCAGCTCCTACGAGCAGTACTTC. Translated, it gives CASSLGSGLSSYEQYF.

This CDR3 reads CASSPPFPGGVYGYTF. In DNA, the CDR3 is TGTGCCAGCAGTCCCCCTTTCCCAGGGGGTGTCTATGGCTACACCTTC. V and J are TRBV27 and TRBJ1-2; 7 bases are a match to TRBD1. V shed 5 bases, J shed 4 bases, and the junction held 13 bases outside the gene matches. Germline V gene sequence: CDR1 MNHEY, CDR2 SMNVEV (reference sequence). The CDR3 covers 16 residues.

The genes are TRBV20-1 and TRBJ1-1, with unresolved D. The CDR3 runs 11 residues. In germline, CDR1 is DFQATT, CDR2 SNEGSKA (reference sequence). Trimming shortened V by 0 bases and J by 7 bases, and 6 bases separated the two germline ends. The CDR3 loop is CSARDGFEAFF. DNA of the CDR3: TGCAGTGCTAGAGACGGGTTTGAAGCTTTCTTT.

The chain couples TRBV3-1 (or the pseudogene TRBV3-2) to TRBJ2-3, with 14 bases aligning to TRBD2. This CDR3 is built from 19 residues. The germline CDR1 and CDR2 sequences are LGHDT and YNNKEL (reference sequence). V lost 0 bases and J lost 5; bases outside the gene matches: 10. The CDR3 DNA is TGTGCCAGCAGCCAAGATCCCCGACGACTAGCGGGGGGGGAAGATACGCAGTATTTT. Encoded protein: CASSQDPRRLAGGEDTQYF.

This CDR3 is CARKTAGQGTSPLHF. The CDR3 coding sequence is TGTGCCAGGAAAACCGCCGGACAGGGAACTTCACCCCTCCACTTT. The chain recombines TRBV6-4 with TRBJ1-6; 8 bases fit TRBD1. Germline CDR1 reads MRHNA; CDR2 reads SNTAGT. The CDR3 consists of 15 residues. V lost 9 bases to trimming and J lost 9 bases; unmatched junction nucleotides: 13.

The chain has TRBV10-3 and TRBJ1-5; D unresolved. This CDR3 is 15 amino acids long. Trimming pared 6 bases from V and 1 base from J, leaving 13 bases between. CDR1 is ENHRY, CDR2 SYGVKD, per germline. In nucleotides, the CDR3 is TGTGCCATCAGAGCGGGCGCGGGGAGCAATCAGCCCCAGCATTTT. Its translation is CAIRAGAGSNQPQHF.

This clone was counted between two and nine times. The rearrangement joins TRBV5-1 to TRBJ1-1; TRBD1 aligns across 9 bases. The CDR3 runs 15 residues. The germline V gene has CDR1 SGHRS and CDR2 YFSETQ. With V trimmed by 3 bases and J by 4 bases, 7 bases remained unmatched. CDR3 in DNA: TGCGCCAGCAGCTCCTTGGGGACAGGGATCACTGAAGCTTTCTTT. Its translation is CASSSLGTGITEAFF.

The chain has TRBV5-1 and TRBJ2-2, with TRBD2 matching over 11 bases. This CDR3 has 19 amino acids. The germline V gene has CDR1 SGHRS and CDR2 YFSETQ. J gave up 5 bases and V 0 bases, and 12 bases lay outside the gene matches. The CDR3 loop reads CASSLAGSLAGGGTGELFF. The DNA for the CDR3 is TGCGCCAGCAGCTTGGCCGGTTCGCTAGCGGGAGGTGGTACCGGGGAGCTGTTTTTT.

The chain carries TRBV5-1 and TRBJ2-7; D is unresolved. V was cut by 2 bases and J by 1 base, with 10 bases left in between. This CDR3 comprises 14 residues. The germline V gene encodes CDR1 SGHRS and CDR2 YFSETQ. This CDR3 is CASSLDPNSYEQYV. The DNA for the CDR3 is TGCGCCAGCAGCTTAGATCCTAATTCCTACGAGCAGTACGTC.

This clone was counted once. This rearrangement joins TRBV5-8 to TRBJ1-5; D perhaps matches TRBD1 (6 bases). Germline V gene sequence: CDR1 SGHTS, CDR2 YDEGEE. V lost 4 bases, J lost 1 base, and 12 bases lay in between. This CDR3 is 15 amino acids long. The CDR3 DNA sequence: TGTGCCAGCAGCGGGGGCCCCAGGAGCAATCAGCCCCAGCATTTT. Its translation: CASSGGPRSNQPQHF.

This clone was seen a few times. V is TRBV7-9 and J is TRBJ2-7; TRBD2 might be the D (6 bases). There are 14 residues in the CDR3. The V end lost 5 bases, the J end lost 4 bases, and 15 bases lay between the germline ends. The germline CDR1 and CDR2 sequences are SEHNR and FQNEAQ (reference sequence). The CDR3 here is CASSRPGLGYEQYF. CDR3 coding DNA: TGTGCCAGCAGCCGACCGGGACTGGGTTACGAGCAGTACTTC.

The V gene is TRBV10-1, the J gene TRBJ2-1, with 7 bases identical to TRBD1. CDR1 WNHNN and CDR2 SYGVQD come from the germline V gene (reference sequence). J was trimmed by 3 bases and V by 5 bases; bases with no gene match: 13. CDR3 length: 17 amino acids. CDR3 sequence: CASSSRIRTGSYNEQFF. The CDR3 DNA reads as TGCGCCAGCAGTTCCCGGATTCGGACAGGTAGCTACAATGAGCAGTTCTTC.

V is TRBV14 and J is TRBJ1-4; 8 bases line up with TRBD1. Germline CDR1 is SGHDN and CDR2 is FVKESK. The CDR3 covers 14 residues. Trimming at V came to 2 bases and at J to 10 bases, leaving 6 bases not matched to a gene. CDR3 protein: CASSQKDRVGKLFF. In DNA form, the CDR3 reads TGTGCCAGCAGCCAAAAGGACAGGGTAGGAAAACTGTTTTTT.